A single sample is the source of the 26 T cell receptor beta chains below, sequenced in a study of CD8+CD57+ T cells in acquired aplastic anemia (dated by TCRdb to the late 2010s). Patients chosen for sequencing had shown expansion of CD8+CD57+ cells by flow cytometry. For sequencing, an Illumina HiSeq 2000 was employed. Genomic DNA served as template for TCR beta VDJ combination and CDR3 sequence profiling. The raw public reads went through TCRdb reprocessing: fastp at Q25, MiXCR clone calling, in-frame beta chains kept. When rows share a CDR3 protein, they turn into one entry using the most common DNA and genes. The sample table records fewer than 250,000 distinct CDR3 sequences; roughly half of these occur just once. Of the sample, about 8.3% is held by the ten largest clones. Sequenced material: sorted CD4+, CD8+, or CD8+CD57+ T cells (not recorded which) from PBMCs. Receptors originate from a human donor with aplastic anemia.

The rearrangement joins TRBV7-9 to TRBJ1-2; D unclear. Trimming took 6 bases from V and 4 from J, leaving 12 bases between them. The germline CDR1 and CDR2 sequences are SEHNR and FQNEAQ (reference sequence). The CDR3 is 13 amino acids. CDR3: CASRNDGFYGYTF. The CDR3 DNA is TGTGCCAGCAGAAATGACGGCTTCTATGGCTACACCTTC.

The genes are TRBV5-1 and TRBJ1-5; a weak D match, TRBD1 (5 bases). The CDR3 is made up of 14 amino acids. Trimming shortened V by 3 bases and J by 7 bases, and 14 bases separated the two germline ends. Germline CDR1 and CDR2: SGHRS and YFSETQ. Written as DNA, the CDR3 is TGCGCCAGCAGCTCCGGGACGGAAGGGCAGCCCCAGCATTTT. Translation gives CASSSGTEGQPQHF.

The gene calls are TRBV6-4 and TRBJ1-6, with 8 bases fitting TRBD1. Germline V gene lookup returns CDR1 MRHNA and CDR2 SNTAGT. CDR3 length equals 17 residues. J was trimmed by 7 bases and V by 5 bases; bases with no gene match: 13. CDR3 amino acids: CASSYHHSGTGNSPLHF. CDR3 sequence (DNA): TGTGCCAGCAGTTACCACCACAGCGGGACAGGCAATTCACCCCTCCACTTT.

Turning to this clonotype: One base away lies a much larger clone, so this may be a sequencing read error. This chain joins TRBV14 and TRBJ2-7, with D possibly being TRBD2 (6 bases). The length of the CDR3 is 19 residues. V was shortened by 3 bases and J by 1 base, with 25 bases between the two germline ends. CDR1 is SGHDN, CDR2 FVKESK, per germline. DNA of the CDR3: TGTGCCAGCAGCCATGATCGGCTTGGGTTGGGAGGTGGATCCTACGAGCAGTACGTC. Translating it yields CASSHDRLGLGGGSYEQYV.

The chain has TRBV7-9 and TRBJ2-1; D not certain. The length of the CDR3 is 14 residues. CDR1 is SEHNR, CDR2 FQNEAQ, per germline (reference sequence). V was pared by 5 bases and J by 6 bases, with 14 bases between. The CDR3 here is CASSQGPYTNEQFF. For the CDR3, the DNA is TGTGCCAGCAGCCAAGGGCCCTATACCAATGAGCAGTTCTTC.

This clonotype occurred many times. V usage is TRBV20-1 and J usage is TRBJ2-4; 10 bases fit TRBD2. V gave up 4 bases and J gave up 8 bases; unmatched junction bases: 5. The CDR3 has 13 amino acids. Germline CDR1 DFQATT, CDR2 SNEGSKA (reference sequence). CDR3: CSAKPSGRDIQYF. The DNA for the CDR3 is TGCAGTGCTAAGCCTAGCGGGAGAGACATTCAGTACTTC.

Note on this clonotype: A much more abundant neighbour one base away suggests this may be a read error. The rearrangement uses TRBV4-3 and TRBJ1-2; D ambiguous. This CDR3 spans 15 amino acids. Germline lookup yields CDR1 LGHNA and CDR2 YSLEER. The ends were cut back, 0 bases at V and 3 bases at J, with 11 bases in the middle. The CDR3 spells CASSQESKVDYGYTF. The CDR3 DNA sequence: TGCGCCAGCAGCCAAGAATCGAAGGTTGACTATGGCTACACCTTC.

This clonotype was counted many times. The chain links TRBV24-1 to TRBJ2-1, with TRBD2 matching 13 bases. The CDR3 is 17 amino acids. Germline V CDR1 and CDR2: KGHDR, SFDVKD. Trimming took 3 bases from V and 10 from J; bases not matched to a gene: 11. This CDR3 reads CATSDIRTSGRRTEQFF. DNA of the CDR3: TGTGCCACCAGTGATATCCGGACTAGCGGGAGACGAACGGAGCAGTTCTTC.

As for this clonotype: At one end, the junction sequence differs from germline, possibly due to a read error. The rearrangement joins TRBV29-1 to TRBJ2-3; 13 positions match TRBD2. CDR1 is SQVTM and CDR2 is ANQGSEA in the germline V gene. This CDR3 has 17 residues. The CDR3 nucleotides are TGCAGCGTGGAAGGGACTAGCGGGACCGGGGTGGGGGATACGCAGTATTTT. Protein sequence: CSVEGTSGTGVGDTQYF.

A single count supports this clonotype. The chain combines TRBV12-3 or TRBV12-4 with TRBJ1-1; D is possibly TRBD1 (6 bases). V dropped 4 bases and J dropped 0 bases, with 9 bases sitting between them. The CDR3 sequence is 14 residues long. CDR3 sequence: CASSWQGLNTEAFF. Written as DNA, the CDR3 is TGTGCCAGCAGTTGGCAGGGGTTGAACACTGAAGCTTTCTTT.

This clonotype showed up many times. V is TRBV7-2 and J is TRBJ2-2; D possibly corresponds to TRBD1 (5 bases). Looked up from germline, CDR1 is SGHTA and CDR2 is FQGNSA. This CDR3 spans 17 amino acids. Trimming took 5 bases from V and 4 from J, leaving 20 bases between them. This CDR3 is CASSNQRRTPVTGELFF. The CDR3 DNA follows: TGTGCCAGCAGCAACCAACGACGGACACCGGTCACCGGGGAGCTGTTTTTT.

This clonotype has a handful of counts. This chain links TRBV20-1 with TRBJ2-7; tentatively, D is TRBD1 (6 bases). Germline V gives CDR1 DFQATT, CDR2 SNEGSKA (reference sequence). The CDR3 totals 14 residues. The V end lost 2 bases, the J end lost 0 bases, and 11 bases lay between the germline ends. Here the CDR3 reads CSARPRTDSYEQYF. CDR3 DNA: TGCAGTGCTAGACCGAGGACAGACTCCTACGAGCAGTACTTC.

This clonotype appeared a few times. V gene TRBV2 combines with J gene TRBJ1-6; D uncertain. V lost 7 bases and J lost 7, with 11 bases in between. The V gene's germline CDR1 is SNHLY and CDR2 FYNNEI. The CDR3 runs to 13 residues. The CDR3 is CASTGVRNSPLHF. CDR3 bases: TGTGCCAGCACTGGCGTTAGGAATTCACCCCTCCACTTT.

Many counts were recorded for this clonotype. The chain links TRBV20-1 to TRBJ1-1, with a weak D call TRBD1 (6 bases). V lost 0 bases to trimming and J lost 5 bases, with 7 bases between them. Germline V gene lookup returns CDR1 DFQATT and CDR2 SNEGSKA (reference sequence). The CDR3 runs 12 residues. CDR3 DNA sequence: TGCAGTGCTAGAGATCAGGGGACTGAAGCTTTCTTT. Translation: CSARDQGTEAFF.

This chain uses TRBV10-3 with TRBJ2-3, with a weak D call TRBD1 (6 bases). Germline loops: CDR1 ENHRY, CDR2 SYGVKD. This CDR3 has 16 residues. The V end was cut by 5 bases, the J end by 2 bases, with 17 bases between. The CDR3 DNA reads TGTGCCATCAGTAGGGGATTGACAGGTCCCACAGATACGCAGTATTTT. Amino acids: CAISRGLTGPTDTQYF.

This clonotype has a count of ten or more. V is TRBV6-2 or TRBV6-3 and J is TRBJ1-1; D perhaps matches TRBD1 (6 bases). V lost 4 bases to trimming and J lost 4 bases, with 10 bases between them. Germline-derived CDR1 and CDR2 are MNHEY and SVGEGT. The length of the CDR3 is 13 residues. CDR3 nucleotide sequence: TGTGCCAGCAGTTCCTGGACAGCCACTGAAGCTTTCTTT. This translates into CASSSWTATEAFF.

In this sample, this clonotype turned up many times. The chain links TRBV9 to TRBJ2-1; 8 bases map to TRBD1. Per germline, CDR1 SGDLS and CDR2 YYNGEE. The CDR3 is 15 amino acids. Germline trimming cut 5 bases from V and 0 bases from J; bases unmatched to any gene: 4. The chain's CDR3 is CASSRDRSSYNEQFF. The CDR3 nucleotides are TGTGCCAGCAGTCGGGACAGGAGCTCCTACAATGAGCAGTTCTTC.

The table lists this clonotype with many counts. The CDR3 reads CASSLVRSGSEAFF. The CDR3 DNA sequence: TGTGCCAGCAGCTTAGTGCGATCGGGTAGTGAAGCTTTCTTT. The chain employs TRBV7-2 and TRBJ1-1; D is unclear. The germline V gene encodes CDR1 SGHTA and CDR2 FQGNSA. Trimming pared 1 base from V and 7 bases from J, leaving 13 bases between. The CDR3 is 14 residues long.

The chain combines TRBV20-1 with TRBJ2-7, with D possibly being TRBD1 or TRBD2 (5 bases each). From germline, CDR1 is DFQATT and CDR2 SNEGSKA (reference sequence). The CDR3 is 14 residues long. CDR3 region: CSVGRDGTSYEQYF. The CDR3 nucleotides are TGCAGCGTCGGCCGGGACGGCACCTCCTACGAGCAGTACTTC.

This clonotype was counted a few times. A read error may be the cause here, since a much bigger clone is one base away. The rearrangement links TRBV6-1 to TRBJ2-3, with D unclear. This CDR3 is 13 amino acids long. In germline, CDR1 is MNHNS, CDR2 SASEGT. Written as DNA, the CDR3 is TGTGCCAGCAGTTACAAGGGCACAGATGCGCAGTATTTT. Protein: CASSYKGTDAQYF.

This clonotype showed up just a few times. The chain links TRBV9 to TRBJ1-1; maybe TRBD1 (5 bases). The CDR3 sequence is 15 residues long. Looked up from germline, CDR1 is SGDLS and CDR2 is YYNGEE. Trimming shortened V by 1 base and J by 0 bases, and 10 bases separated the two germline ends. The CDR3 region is CASSVQGSMNTEAFF. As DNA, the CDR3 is TGTGCCAGCAGCGTACAGGGCTCCATGAACACTGAAGCTTTCTTT.

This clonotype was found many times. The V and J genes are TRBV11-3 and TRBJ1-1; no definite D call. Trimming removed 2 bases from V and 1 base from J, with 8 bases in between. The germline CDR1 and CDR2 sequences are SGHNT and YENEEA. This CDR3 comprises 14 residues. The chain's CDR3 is CASSLRVWNTEAFF. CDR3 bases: TGTGCCAGCAGCTTAAGGGTTTGGAACACTGAAGCTTTCTTT. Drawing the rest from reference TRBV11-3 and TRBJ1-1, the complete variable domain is EAGVVQSPRYKIIEKKQPVAFWCNPISGHNTLYWYLQNLGQGPELLIRYENEEAVDDSQLPKDRFSAERLKGVDSTLKIQPAELGDSAVYLCASSLRVWNTEAFFGQGTRLTVV.

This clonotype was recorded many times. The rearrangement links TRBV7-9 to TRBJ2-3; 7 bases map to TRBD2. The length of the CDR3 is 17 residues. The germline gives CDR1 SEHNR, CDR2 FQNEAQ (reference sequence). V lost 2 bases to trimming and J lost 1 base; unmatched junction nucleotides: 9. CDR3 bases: TGTGCCAGCAGCTTATCGTCCTGGACTAGACGCACAGATACGCAGTATTTT. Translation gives CASSLSSWTRRTDTQYF.

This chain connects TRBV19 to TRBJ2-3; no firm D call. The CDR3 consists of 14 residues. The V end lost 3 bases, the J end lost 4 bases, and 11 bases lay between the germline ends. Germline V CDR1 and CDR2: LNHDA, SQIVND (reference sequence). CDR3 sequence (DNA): TGTGCCAGTAGTATTGCAGGTACTGCAGATACGCAGTATTTT. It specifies CASSIAGTADTQYF.

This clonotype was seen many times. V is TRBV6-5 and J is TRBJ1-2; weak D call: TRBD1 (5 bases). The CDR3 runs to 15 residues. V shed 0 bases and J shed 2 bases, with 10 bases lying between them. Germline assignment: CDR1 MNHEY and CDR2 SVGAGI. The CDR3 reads CASSYSRGRNYGYTF. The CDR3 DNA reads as TGTGCCAGCAGTTACTCTAGGGGACGGAACTATGGCTACACCTTC.

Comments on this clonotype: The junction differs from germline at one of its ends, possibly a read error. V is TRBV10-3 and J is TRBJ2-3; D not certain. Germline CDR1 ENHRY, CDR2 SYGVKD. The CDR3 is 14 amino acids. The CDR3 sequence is CASSDWASTDTQYF. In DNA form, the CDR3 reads TGTGCCAGCAGTGACTGGGCTAGCACAGATACGCAGTATTTT.